This T cell receptor beta chain is from a study of T cell responses to AZD1222 COVID-19 vaccine. Clones were sequenced by immunoSEQ multiplex PCR, and TCRdb holds only the in-frame ones, with some missing. The sample comprises over 130,000 clones, 80% to 95% of which are singletons, and 3.6% rests with the top ten. General observations from the study: At baseline, just a handful of AZD1222 recipients tested seropositive. Unmutated variant regions are reportedly the target of nearly half of TCRs that are spike-specific. Compared with day 0, the breadth and depth of the Spike-specific TCR repertoire rose significantly after two doses of AZD1222.

Worth noting for this clone: Its antigen is still unknown.

The V and J ends lost 2 bases and 3 bases respectively, with 7 bases between them. The CDR3 is 14 residues long. Germline V gene sequence: CDR1 LGHNA, CDR2 YNFKEQ. Material: peripheral blood, obtained 28 days after the second AZD1222 dose. The V gene is TRBV4-2, the J gene TRBJ2-2, with D uncertain. The sequence derives from an adult who received the AZD1222 COVID-19 vaccine. The CDR3 nucleotides are TGTGCCAGCAGCCAAAGAACAGACACCGGGGAGCTGTTTTTT. It specifies CASSQRTDTGELFF.